A single sample gave rise to the 17 T cell receptor beta chains below, sequenced in a study of TIL therapy for anti-PD-1-resistant metastatic lung cancer. Described time point: pre-treatment sample, taken before nivolumab and TIL therapy. The tumor samples were excised metastases, mostly pleural nodules or supraclavicular lymph nodes. The immunoSEQ assay was v3. Using immunoSEQ multiplex PCR, the repertoire was profiled, and TCRdb retains in-frame clones only, with some absent. Of some 2,400 clones listed, 73% are singletons. This specimen consisted of tumor tissue, obtained at baseline. These receptors were collected from a person between 25 and 79 years old with non-small cell lung cancer. Some clones in this sample may be carry-over from other donors' samples.

As concerns this clone: At one end the junction does not follow the germline gene, possibly because of a read error. In DNA, the CDR3 is TGTGCCAGCAGCCAAGAGCGGGGCCCATACCTTTTT. Translation: CASSQERGPYLF. The chain carries TRBV4-2 and TRBJ1-4, with D maybe TRBD1 (5 bases). Germline CDR1 and CDR2: LGHNA and YNFKEQ. CDR3 length: 12 residues.

In this sample, this clone turned up once. V gene TRBV21-1 combines with J gene TRBJ2-4; the DNA was not used to check the table's D call, TRBD2. TRBV21-1 corresponds to a pseudogene. There are 16 residues in the CDR3. The CDR3 spells CASSRYSRWSKNIQYF. DNA for the CDR3: TGTGCCAGCAGCAGGTACTCTAGGTGGAGCAAAAACATTCAGTACTTC.

This chain uses TRBV6-1 with TRBJ2-7, with unresolved D. V was cut by 1 base and J by 2 bases, with 3 bases left in between. Germline lookup yields CDR1 MNHNS and CDR2 SASEGT. This CDR3 has 12 residues. CDR3 in DNA: TGTGCCAGCAGTGAAGGGGCCTACGAGCAGTACTTC. It is translated as CASSEGAYEQYF.

CDR3 loop: CASSQASRVRDTEAFF. The CDR3 DNA is TGTGCCAGCAGCCAAGCTTCGAGGGTGAGGGACACTGAAGCTTTCTTT. The chain combines TRBV4-2 with TRBJ1-1; D uncertain. Germline V gene lookup returns CDR1 LGHNA and CDR2 YNFKEQ. V dropped 1 base and J dropped 3 bases, with 15 bases sitting between them. The CDR3 consists of 16 residues.

The V gene is TRBV19, the J gene TRBJ2-5; 7 positions match TRBD1. Germline V gene data show CDR1 as LNHDA and CDR2 as SQIVND (reference sequence). CDR3 size: 19 residues. Trimming cost V 3 bases and J 2 bases; bases outside gene matches: 18. In nucleotides, the CDR3 is TGTGCCAGTAGTATCTTCGCCCTAACCAGTGGCAGGGGGCAAGAGACCCAGTACTTC. It translates to CASSIFALTSGRGQETQYF. Based on the CDR3 plus reference TRBV19 and TRBJ2-5, the full variable domain is DGGITQSPKYLFRKEGQNVTLSCEQNLNHDAMYWYRQDPGQGLRLIYYSQIVNDFQKGDIAEGYSVSREKKESFPLTVTSAQKNPTAFYLCASSIFALTSGRGQETQYFGPGTRLLVL.

To note about this clone: This may come from a read error, since a much larger clone is one base off. This sample includes further DNA sequences coding for the same CDR3. The chain combines TRBV4-2 with TRBJ1-5; no definite D call. The CDR3 loop spans 15 amino acids. Germline CDR1 is LGHNA and CDR2 is YNFKEQ. CDR3 residues: CASSQDLTGNQPQHF. CDR3 nucleotide sequence: TGTGCCAGCAGCCAAGATCTGACGGGGAATCAGCCCCAACATTTT.

The chain has TRBV19 and TRBJ1-5; D is ambiguous. The CDR3 contains 15 residues. V gave up 6 bases and J gave up 6 bases, with 18 bases separating them. Germline V gene lookup returns CDR1 LNHDA and CDR2 SQIVND (reference sequence). Here the CDR3 reads CASSGELIKTQPQHF. CDR3 nucleotides: TGTGCCAGTAGCGGGGAACTAATTAAGACTCAGCCCCAGCATTTT.

This clone appeared a few times. V and J are TRBV4-3 and TRBJ2-7; TRBD1 is a possible D gene (5 bases). Germline-derived CDR1 and CDR2 are LGHNA and YSLEER. Trimming removed 0 bases at V and 4 bases at J, with 10 bases between. CDR3 length equals 14 residues. CDR3 region: CASSQDQGWYEQYF. The CDR3 DNA reads TGCGCCAGCAGCCAAGATCAGGGATGGTACGAGCAGTACTTC.

This clone showed up just a few times. The genes are TRBV5-4 and TRBJ2-5, with 10 bases aligning to TRBD2. V was pared by 3 bases and J by 1 base, with 6 bases of the junction left unmatched. The germline gives CDR1 SGHNT, CDR2 YYREEE (reference sequence). This CDR3 region has 16 residues. This chain's CDR3 is CASSSLGLAVQETQYF. CDR3 DNA sequence: TGTGCCAGCAGCTCTCTTGGACTAGCGGTCCAAGAGACCCAGTACTTC. Together with reference TRBV5-4 and TRBJ2-5, the CDR3 gives the full variable domain: ETGVTQSPTHLIKTRGQQVTLRCSSQSGHNTVSWYQQALGQGPQFIFQYYREEENGRGNFPPRFSGLQFPNYSSELNVNALELDDSALYLCASSSLGLAVQETQYFGPGTRLLVL.

The rearrangement uses TRBV30 and TRBJ1-3, with D possibly being TRBD1 (5 bases). The CDR3 runs 13 residues. Germline V lookup: CDR1 GTSNPN, CDR2 SVGIG (reference sequence). V lost 7 bases, J lost 0 bases, and 10 bases lay in between. The CDR3 loop is CASQTVSGNTIYF. DNA for the CDR3: TGTGCCTCCCAGACAGTCTCTGGAAACACCATATATTTT.

This sequence joins TRBV6-1 and TRBJ2-7, with TRBD2 matching over 7 bases. Looked up from germline, CDR1 is MNHNS and CDR2 is SASEGT. The CDR3 length is 16 residues. Losses at the gene ends were 2 bases for V and 2 bases for J; bases not matched to a gene: 9. The CDR3 region is CASSEQVTSATYEQYF. The CDR3 DNA sequence: TGTGCCAGCAGTGAACAGGTAACTAGCGCGACCTACGAGCAGTACTTC.

This clone was picked up a small number of times. This rearrangement joins TRBV7-6 to TRBJ2-7; D is ambiguous. The CDR3 contains 13 residues. CDR1 SGHVS and CDR2 FNYEAQ come from the germline V gene. V was clipped by 6 bases and J by 3 bases, with 12 bases between them. CDR3 loop: CASSSRPHYEQYV. CDR3 nucleotide sequence: TGTGCCAGCAGTAGTCGACCTCACTACGAGCAGTACGTC.

The chain couples TRBV27 to TRBJ2-3, with TRBD1 matching 7 bases. Per germline, CDR1 MNHEY and CDR2 SMNVEV (reference sequence). V trimming: 4 bases; J trimming: 2 bases; junction bases outside the gene matches: 3. The length of the CDR3 is 14 residues. Written as DNA, the CDR3 is TGTGCCAGCAGTTCGACAGGGATCACAGATACGCAGTATTTT. The encoded protein is CASSSTGITDTQYF.

The genes are TRBV5-6 and TRBJ1-6; D gene unclear. The germline V and J ends were trimmed by 5 bases and 14 bases, with 14 bases remaining between them. Germline loops: CDR1 SGHDT, CDR2 YYEEEE. The CDR3 is 12 residues long. Here the CDR3 reads CASSNGVGALHF. Here the CDR3 DNA reads TGTGCCAGCAGTAACGGAGTTGGGGCCCTCCACTTT.

CDR3 nucleotides: TGTGCCAGCAGTTCCCGAGCGGGGAGTGGCTACACCTTC. This codes for CASSSRAGSGYTF. The rearrangement joins TRBV25-1 to TRBJ1-2, with D uncertain. This CDR3 comprises 13 residues. V was clipped by 5 bases and J by 7 bases, with 14 bases between them. In germline, CDR1 is MGHDK, CDR2 SYGVNS.

CDR3 DNA sequence: TGTGCCATTTATACCCAGGGGGGCGCGAACTATGGCTACACCTTC. Translating it yields CAIYTQGGANYGYTF. The rearrangement joins TRBV10-3 to TRBJ1-2; 7 positions agree with TRBD1. V trimming: 9 bases; J trimming: 2 bases; junction bases outside the gene matches: 12. Germline lookup yields CDR1 ENHRY and CDR2 SYGVKD. The CDR3 runs to 15 residues.

The genes are TRBV4-1 and TRBJ2-7, with 12 bases matching TRBD2. Trimming took 4 bases from V and 4 from J; bases not matched to a gene: 5. CDR1 MGHRA and CDR2 YSYEKL come from the germline V gene. CDR3 length equals 15 residues. CDR3 nucleotide sequence: TGCGCCAGCAGCCGACTAGCGGGAGACGGGTACGAGCAGTACTTC. Its translation is CASSRLAGDGYEQYF.